This TCR beta chain comes out of a study of T cell responses to AZD1222 COVID-19 vaccine. Study-level results: Scientists sampled the repertoires only once the peak T cell response had passed. Dominant CD4 TCR responses targeted spike regions 160-218 and 743-854. Spike-specific TCRs gained breadth and depth after people received two AZD1222 doses. Clonal diversity was possibly underestimated, and white British individuals and females predominated among donors.

This clone was detected once. What it binds is unknown. The V gene end was trimmed by 5 bases and the J gene end by 14 bases; junction bases not matched to a gene: 11. Germline CDR1 reads SGHTA; CDR2 reads FQGNSA. The length of the CDR3 is 13 residues. Data came from immunoSEQ multiplex PCR; TCRdb stores just in-frame clones and leaves some out. The sample shows around 150,000 clones, around 93% of them seen only once. The chain couples TRBV7-2 to TRBJ2-1; 8 bases map to TRBD1. The receptor comes from an adult in good health. Here the sequenced sample was peripheral blood, taken on day 0 of AZD1222 vaccination. The CDR3 DNA reads TGTGCCAGCAGCACCGGGACAGGTACTGGGGAGTTCTTC. This gives the protein CASSTGTGTGEFF. The full variable domain, rest sourced from reference TRBV7-2 and TRBJ2-1, is GAGVSQSPSNKVTEKGKDVELRCDPISGHTALYWYRQSLGQGLEFLIYFQGNSAPDKSGLPSDRFSAERTGGSVSTLTIQRTQQEDSAVYLCASSTGTGTGEFFGPGTRLTVL.